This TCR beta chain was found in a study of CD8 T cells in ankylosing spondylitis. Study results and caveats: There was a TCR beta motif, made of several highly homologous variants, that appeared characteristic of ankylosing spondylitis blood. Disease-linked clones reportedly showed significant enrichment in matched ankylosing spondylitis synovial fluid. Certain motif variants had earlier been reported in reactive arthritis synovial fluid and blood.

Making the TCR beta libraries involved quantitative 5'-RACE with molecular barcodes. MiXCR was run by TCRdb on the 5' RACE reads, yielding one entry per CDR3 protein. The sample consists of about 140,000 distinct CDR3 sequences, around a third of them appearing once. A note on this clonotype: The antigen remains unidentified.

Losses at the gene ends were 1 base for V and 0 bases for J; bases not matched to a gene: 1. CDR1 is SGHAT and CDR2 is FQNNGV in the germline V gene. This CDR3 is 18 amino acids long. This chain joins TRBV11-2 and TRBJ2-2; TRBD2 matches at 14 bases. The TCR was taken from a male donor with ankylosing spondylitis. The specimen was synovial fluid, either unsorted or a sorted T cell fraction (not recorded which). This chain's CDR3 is CASSLGLAGGPNTGELFF. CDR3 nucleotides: TGTGCCAGCAGCTTAGGACTAGCGGGAGGGCCGAACACCGGGGAGCTGTTTTTT.